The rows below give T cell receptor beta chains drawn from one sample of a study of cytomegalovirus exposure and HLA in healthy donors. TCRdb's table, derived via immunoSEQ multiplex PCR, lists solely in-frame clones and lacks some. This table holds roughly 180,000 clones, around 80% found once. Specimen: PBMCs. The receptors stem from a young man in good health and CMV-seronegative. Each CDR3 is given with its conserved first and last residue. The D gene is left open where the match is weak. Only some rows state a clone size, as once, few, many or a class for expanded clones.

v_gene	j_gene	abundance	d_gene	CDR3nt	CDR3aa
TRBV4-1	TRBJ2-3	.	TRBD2	TGCGCCAGCAGCCAACGGGGGGGGCAGGACACAGATACGCAGTATTTT	CASSQRGGQDTDTQYF
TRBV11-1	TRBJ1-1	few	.	TGTGCCAGCAGCCCTGGGTCATTGGAAAGGGGGTTCATGAACACTGAAGCTTTCTTT	CASSPGSLERGFMNTEAFF
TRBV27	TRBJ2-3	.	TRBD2	TGTGCCAGCAGTACGGGACTAGCGGTTGGCCTAGTGAGCACAGATACGCAGTATTTT	CASSTGLAVGLVSTDTQYF
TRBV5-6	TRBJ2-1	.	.	TGTGCCAGCAGCTTGTCAGGGAATGAGCAGTTCTTC	CASSLSGNEQFF
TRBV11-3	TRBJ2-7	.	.	TGTGCCAGCAGCCTCCTCCGCGGGGAGACCTACGAGCAGTACTTC	CASSLLRGETYEQYF
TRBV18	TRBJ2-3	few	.	TGTGCCAGCTCCCCCGGGACTTCAATCTGGGATACGCAGTATTTT	CASSPGTSIWDTQYF
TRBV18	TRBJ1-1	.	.	TGTGCCAGCTCCCGCGGAATGAACACTGAAGCTTTCTTT	CASSRGMNTEAFF
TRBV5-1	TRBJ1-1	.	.	TGCGCCAGCAGCTTGGGTTGGCAGAACACTGAAGCTTTCTTT	CASSLGWQNTEAFF
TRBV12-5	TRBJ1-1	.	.	TGTGCTAGTGGTTTGGTAGGGGTAGGCACTGAAGCTTTCTTT	CASGLVGVGTEAFF
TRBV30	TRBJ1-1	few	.	TGTGCCTGGAGTGTACTCGGTGAAGCTTTCTTT	CAWSVLGEAFF
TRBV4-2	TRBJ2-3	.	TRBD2	TGTGCCAGCAGCCAAGATCTGGCTAGCGGGAAGGGAGATACGCAGTATTTT	CASSQDLASGKGDTQYF
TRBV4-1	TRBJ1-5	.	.	TGCGCCAGCAGCCAAGACAGGGGTAGCAATCAGCCCCAGCATTTT	CASSQDRGSNQPQHF
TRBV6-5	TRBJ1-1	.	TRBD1	TGTGCCAGCAGTTACGACAGGGGCCATACTGAAGCTTTCTTT	CASSYDRGHTEAFF
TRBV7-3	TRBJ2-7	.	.	TGTGCCAGCAGCTCTTCACAGGGCCGGAGGCGGTACTTC	CASSSSQGRRRYF
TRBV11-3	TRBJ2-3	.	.	TGTGCCAGCAGTCTCGGGTGGAAGACAGATACGCAGTATTTT	CASSLGWKTDTQYF
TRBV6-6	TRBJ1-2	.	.	TGTGCCACCACCCGTGGCGGAACCTCCGACTATGGCTACACCTTC	CATTRGGTSDYGYTF
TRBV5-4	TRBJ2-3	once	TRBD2	TGTGCCAGCAGCCCGACTAGCGACACAGATACGCAGTATTTT	CASSPTSDTDTQYF
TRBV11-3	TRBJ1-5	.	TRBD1	TGTGCCAGCAGCTTTCGGGACAGGGGGTCTGGCCAGCCCCAGCATTTT	CASSFRDRGSGQPQHF
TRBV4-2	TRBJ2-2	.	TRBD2	TGTGCCAGCAGCCAAGAGGCTAGCGGGAGTCACACCGGGGAGCTGTTTTTT	CASSQEASGSHTGELFF
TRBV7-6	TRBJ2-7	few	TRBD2	TGTGCCAGCAGCCTCGGGACTAGCGGGCCAAAGGGCGAGCAGTACTTC	CASSLGTSGPKGEQYF
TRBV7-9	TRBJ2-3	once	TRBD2	TGTGCCAGCAGCAAAGGGGGTGGAGCGGGAGTAGATACGCAGTATTTT	CASSKGGGAGVDTQYF
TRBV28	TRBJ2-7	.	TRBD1	TGTGCCAGCAGCTCGGGACAGTACGAGCAGTACTTC	CASSSGQYEQYF
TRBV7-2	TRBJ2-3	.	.	TGTGCCAGCAGCTTATCGGTTGGTGATACGCAGTATTTT	CASSLSVGDTQYF
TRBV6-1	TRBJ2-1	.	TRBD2	TGTGCCAGCAGTCCTCGGACTAGCGGGGGAGATGAGCAGTTCTTC	CASSPRTSGGDEQFF
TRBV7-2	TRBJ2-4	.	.	TGTGCCAGCAGCTTAGGCAGGGGTGTCATTCAGTACTTC	CASSLGRGVIQYF
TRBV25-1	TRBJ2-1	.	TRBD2	TGTGCCAGCAGTGACCGTACTAGCGGGAGACTCGGTGAGCAGTTCTTC	CASSDRTSGRLGEQFF
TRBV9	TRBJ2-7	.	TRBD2	TGTGCCAGCAGTGAGGGAAGCGGGATCTCCTACGAGCAGTACTTC	CASSEGSGISYEQYF
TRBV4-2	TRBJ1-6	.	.	TGTGCCAGCAGCCAAGATCAAGGATGGGGCAATTCATCCCTCCACTTT	CASSQDQGWGNSSLHF
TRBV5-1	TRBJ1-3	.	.	TGCGCCAGCAGCTTGTCATGGGGCGACTCTGGAAACACCATATATTTT	CASSLSWGDSGNTIYF
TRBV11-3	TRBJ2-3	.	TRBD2	TGTGCCAGCAGCTCCGGGACTAGCGGGAGGGCCGGGGATACGCAGTATTTT	CASSSGTSGRAGDTQYF
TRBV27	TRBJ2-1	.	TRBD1	TGTGCCAGCACAAATCCCACCGGGACAGGGAAATACAATGAGCAGTTCTTC	CASTNPTGTGKYNEQFF
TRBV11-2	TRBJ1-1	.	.	TGTGCCAGCAGCTTAAGGACTAACACTGAAGCTTTCTTT	CASSLRTNTEAFF
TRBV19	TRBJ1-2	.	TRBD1	TGTGCCAGTAGACGGGACAGGGGACTTTATGGCTACACCTTC	CASRRDRGLYGYTF
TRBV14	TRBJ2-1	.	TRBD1	TGTGCCAGGGGGGACAGGGGGGTTTACAATGAGCAGTTCTTC	CARGDRGVYNEQFF
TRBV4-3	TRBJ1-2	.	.	TGCGCCAGCAGCCCGAGCTCCACAGATGGCAATGGCTACACCTTC	CASSPSSTDGNGYTF
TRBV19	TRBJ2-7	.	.	TGTGCCAGTAGTGCCCACACGAACTCCTACGAGCAGTACTTC	CASSAHTNSYEQYF
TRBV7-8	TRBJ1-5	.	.	TGTGCCAGCAGCTTAGACAGGGTGTTCGATCAGCCCCAGCATTTT	CASSLDRVFDQPQHF
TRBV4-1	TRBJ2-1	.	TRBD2	TGCGCCAGCAGCCAACTGAGCGGGAGGACCTACAATGAGCAGTTCTTC	CASSQLSGRTYNEQFF
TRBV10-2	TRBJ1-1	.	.	TGCGCCAGCAGTGAGTTTCAGGGCTGGGGGAACACTGAAGCTTTCTTT	CASSEFQGWGNTEAFF
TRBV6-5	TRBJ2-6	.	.	TGTGCCAGCAGTTTGACCGAATTTAGCGGGGCCAACGTCCTGACTTTC	CASSLTEFSGANVLTF
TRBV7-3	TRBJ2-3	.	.	TGTGCCACCTCCCATGACGGGTTAGATACGCAGTATTTT	CATSHDGLDTQYF
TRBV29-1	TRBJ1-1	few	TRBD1	TGCAGCGAGGACGGAACCGGGACAGCGAACACTGAAGCTTTCTTT	CSEDGTGTANTEAFF
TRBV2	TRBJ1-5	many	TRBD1	TGTGCCAGCAATGACAGGGATAGCAATCAGCCCCAGCATTTT	CASNDRDSNQPQHF
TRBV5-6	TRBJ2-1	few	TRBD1	TGTGCCAGCAGCCCCGACAGGGGGGATTACGATGAGCAGTTCTTC	CASSPDRGDYDEQFF
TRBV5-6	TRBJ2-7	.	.	TGTGCCAGCAGCGGGGGGGCGGGGATCCACGAGCAGTACTTC	CASSGGAGIHEQYF
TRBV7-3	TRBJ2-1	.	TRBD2	TGTGCCAGCAGCTTGGGCGGGGGGGCCGGAAGGAATGAGCAGTTCTTC	CASSLGGGAGRNEQFF
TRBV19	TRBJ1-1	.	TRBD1	TGTGCCAGTAGTGAAAGACAGGGAGCTGAAGCTTTCTTT	CASSERQGAEAFF
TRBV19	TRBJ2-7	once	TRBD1	TGTGCCAGTGCGGACAGGACCTACGAGCAGTACTTC	CASADRTYEQYF
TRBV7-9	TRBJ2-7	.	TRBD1	TGTGCCAGCAGCTTAGGGACAGGGAGAAACGAGCAGTACTTC	CASSLGTGRNEQYF
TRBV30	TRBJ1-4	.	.	TGTGCCTTTCAGGGTGCGGATGAAAAACTGTTTTTT	CAFQGADEKLFF
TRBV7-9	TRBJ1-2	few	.	TGTGCCAGCAGCTTAGAGTTAAGTGGCAGGGCGGGGAACACCTTC	CASSLELSGRAGNTF
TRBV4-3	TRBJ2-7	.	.	TGCGCCAGCAGCCATGACGGGGTCCACGAGCAGTACTTC	CASSHDGVHEQYF
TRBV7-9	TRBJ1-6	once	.	TGTGCCAGCAGCTTAGAACGGGCCGCTCAGGGGCCCCTCCACTTT	CASSLERAAQGPLHF
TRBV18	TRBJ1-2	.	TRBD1	TGTGCCAGCTCACCGGGACAGGGGGCGAGCCTTCCTAACTATGGCTACACCTTC	CASSPGQGASLPNYGYTF
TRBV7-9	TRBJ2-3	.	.	TGTGCCACTCTGGCAGGGATAGATACGCAGTATTTT	CATLAGIDTQYF